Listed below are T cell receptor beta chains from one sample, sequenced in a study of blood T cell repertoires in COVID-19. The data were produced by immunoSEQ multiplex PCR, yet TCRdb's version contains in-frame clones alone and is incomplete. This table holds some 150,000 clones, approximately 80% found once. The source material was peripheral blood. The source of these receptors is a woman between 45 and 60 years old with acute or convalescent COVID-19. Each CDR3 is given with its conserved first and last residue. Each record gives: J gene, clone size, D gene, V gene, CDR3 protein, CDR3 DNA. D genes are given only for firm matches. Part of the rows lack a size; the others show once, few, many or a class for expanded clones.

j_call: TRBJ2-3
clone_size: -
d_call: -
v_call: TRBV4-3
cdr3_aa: CASSKGLQNTQYF
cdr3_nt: TGCGCCAGCAGCAAGGGACTGCAGAATACGCAGTATTTT

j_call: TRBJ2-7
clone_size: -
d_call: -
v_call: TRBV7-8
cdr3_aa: CASSSRPYSYEQYF
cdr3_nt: TGTGCCAGCAGCTCTAGACCGTACTCCTACGAGCAGTACTTC

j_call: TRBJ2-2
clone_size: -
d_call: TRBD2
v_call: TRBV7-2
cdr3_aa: CASSLYPSGIAGELFF
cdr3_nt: TGTGCCAGCAGCTTATACCCTAGCGGGATTGCCGGGGAGCTGTTTTTT

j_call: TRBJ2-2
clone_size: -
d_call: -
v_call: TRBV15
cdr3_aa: CATSRDGLLRGSRGNTGELFF
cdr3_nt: TGTGCCACCAGCAGAGATGGTTTATTACGGGGGAGCCGGGGAAACACCGGGGAGCTGTTTTTT

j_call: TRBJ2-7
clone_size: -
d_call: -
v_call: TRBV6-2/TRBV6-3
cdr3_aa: CASSYSNGPQYF
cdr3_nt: TGTGCCAGCAGTTACTCGAATGGCCCGCAGTACTTC

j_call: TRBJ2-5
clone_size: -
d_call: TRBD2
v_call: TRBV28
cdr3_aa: CASSFDLQASGRARETQYF
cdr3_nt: TGTGCCAGCAGTTTCGACCTTCAGGCTAGCGGGAGGGCCAGAGAGACCCAGTACTTC

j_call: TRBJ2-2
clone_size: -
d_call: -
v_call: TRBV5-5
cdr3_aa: CASSFGRTGELFF
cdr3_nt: TGTGCCAGCAGCTTCGGTCGCACCGGGGAGCTGTTTTTT

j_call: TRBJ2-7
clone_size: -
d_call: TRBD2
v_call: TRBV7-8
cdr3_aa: CASSRDPGLARYEQYF
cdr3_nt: TGTGCCAGCAGCCGAGACCCGGGACTAGCAAGATACGAGCAGTACTTC

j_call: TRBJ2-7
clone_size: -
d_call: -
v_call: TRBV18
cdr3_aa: CASSETVTYEQYF
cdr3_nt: TGTGCCAGCTCGGAGACCGTGACCTACGAGCAGTACTTC

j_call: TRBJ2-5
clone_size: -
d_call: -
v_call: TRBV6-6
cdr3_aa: CASSRPGARNQETQYF
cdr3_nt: TGTGCCAGCAGTCGACCAGGGGCTCGCAACCAAGAGACCCAGTACTTC

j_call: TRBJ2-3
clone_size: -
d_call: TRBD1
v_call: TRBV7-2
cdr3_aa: CASSLAIRTGMADTQYF
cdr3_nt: TGTGCCAGCAGCTTAGCGATAAGGACAGGAATGGCAGATACGCAGTATTTT

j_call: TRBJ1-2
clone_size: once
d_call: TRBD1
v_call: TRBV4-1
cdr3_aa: CASSQGDSYGYTF
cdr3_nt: TGCGCCAGCAGCCAAGGGGACAGCTATGGCTACACCTTC

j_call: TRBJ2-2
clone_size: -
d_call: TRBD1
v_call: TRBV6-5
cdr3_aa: CASSRGRSTGELFF
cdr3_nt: TGTGCCAGCAGTAGGGGGCGTAGCACCGGGGAGCTGTTTTTT

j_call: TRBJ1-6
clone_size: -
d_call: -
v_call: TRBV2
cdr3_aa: CASSYGPGTGYRSPLHF
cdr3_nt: TGTGCCAGCAGTTACGGTCCGGGAACAGGGTATCGTTCACCCCTCCACTTT

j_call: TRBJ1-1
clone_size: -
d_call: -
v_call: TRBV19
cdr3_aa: CASINTETNTEAFF
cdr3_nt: TGTGCCAGTATTAATACGGAGACTAACACTGAAGCTTTCTTT

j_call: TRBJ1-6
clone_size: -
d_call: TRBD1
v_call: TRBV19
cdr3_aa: CASRRTGGSYNSPLHF
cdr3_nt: TGTGCCAGTAGGCGGACAGGGGGCTCCTATAATTCACCCCTCCACTTT

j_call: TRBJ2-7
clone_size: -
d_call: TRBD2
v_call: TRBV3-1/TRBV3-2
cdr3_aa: CASSWTSGRAGGEQYF
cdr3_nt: TGTGCCAGCAGCTGGACTAGCGGGAGGGCGGGGGGCGAGCAGTACTTC

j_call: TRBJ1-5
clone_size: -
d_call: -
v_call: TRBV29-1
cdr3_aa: CSVEAGVGQPQHF
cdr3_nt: TGCAGCGTTGAAGCAGGGGTAGGTCAGCCCCAGCATTTT

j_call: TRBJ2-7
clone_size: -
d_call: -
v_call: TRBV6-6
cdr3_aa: CASSYLPSGIGKQYF
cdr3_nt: TGTGCCAGCAGTTACTTACCGAGCGGTATTGGCAAGCAGTACTTC

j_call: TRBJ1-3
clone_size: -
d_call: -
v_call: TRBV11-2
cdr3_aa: CASSLERTGNTIYF
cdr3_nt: TGTGCCAGCAGCTTAGAGAGGACTGGAAACACCATATATTTT

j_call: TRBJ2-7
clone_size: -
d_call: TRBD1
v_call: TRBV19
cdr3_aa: CASSRPGQGTYEQYF
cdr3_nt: TGTGCCAGTAGTAGACCGGGACAGGGGACCTACGAGCAGTACTTC

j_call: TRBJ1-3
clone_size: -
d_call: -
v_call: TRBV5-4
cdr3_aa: CASSLAASSGNTIYF
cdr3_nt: TGTGCCAGCAGCTTGGCGGCTAGCTCTGGAAACACCATATATTTT

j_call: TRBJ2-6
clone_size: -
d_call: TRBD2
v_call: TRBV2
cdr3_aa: CASTLAGISGANVLTF
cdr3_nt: TGTGCCAGCACGCTAGCGGGCATCTCTGGGGCCAACGTCCTGACTTTC

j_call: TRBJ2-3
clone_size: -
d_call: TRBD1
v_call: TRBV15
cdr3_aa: CATSRRDRGGADTQYF
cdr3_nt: TGTGCCACCAGCAGAAGGGACAGGGGAGGGGCAGATACGCAGTATTTT

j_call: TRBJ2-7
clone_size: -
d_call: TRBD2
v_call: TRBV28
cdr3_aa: CASRGGGTATYEQYF
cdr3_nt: TGTGCCAGCAGGGGCGGGGGGACTGCAACCTACGAGCAGTACTTC